The present T cell receptor beta chain was sequenced within a study of control samples from healthy donors and cancer patients. The V and J ends lost 2 bases and 5 bases respectively, with 10 bases between them. The CDR3 is 13 amino acids. Germline CDR1 reads SGHKS; CDR2 reads YYEKEE (reference sequence). Some clones are missing from TCRdb's copy, which holds only in-frame ones; the method was immunoSEQ multiplex PCR. The table includes tens of thousands of clones, roughly 90% detected once. The receptor comes from a middle-aged man with colorectal cancer. This chain connects TRBV5-5 to TRBJ1-1; D is unresolved. The sequenced sample was PBMCs. The CDR3 spells CASSFRETTEAFF. In DNA, the CDR3 is TGTGCCAGCAGCTTCCGGGAGACAACTGAAGCTTTCTTT.